The 10 T cell receptor beta chains listed next were all sequenced from one sample in a study of glioma-infiltrating T cells. The iRepertoire nested amplicon-rescue multiplex PCR amplified TCR alpha and beta CDR3s from RNA. In TCRdb, the multiplex PCR reads were re-called with MiXCR into one record per CDR3 protein. Of approximately 120,000 distinct CDR3 sequences in the sample, approximately 23% were seen once. The sequenced material came from glioma tissue, nonneoplastic brain tissue, or PBMCs (not recorded which). These receptor sequences come from a human donor with low-grade glioma or glioblastoma, undergoing nonglioma brain surgery, or in good health (not recorded which).

This clonotype has at least ten counts. V gene TRBV4-3 combines with J gene TRBJ1-4, with D possibly being TRBD1 (6 bases). The germline V and J ends were trimmed by 0 bases and 8 bases, with 16 bases remaining between them. This CDR3 region has 16 residues. Germline values: CDR1 LGHNA, CDR2 YSLEER. CDR3 nucleotides: TGCGCCAGCAGCCAAGATCCGAACGGGGGCAACGAAAAACTGTTTTTT. Its protein product is CASSQDPNGGNEKLFF.

This clonotype occurred many times. The DNA of the CDR3 is TGTGCCAGCAGTTACATCGCAAGCGGGAGAATCTACGAGCAGTACTTC. This gives the protein CASSYIASGRIYEQYF. The chain is built from TRBV6-6 and TRBJ2-7; 8 positions match TRBD2. Losses at the gene ends were 2 bases for V and 3 bases for J; bases not matched to a gene: 9. Germline CDR1 MNHNY, CDR2 SVGAGI (reference sequence). The length of the CDR3 is 16 residues.

The sample holds many counts of this clonotype. The chain has TRBV19 and TRBJ2-1; TRBD2 is a possible D gene (6 bases). Trimming cost V 2 bases and J 7 bases, with 15 bases left between them. This CDR3 has 15 amino acids. Germline CDR1 is LNHDA and CDR2 is SQIVND (reference sequence). CDR3 DNA: TGTGCCAGTAGTATAATTGCGGAGGGCCGTAATGAGCAGTTCTTC. Its protein product is CASSIIAEGRNEQFF.

Ten or more counts support this clonotype. The V call is TRBV7-8, the J call TRBJ1-1, with D unclear. The CDR3 sequence is 14 residues long. Trimming removed 1 base from V and 5 bases from J, with 11 bases in between. Per germline, CDR1 SGHVS and CDR2 FQNEAQ. CDR3 residues: CASSLEILGTEAFF. Written as DNA, the CDR3 is TGTGCCAGCAGCTTAGAAATTCTGGGAACTGAAGCTTTCTTT. Variable domain in full (rest from reference TRBV7-8 and TRBJ1-1): GAGVSQSPRYKVAKRGQDVALRCDPISGHVSLFWYQQALGQGPEFLTYFQNEAQLDKSGLPSDRFFAERPEGSVSTLKIQRTQQEDSAVYLCASSLEILGTEAFFGQGTRLTVV.

This clonotype showed up just once. The junction does not match germline at one end; this may be a read error. This chain links TRBV7-2 with TRBJ1-1; a possible D gene is TRBD1 (6 bases). The CDR3 is 17 amino acids. Germline values: CDR1 SGHTA, CDR2 FQGNSA. The CDR3 spells CASSLGSPGHMNTEASF. The CDR3 coding sequence is TGTGCCAGCAGCTTAGGAAGCCCGGGACACATGAACACTGAAGCTTCCTTT.

In this sample, this clonotype turned up many times. The rearrangement joins TRBV4-2 to TRBJ2-7; the match to TRBD1 covers 7 bases. CDR3 length equals 15 residues. The germline V gene has CDR1 LGHNA and CDR2 YNFKEQ. V shed 2 bases and J 5 bases; nucleotides not matched to a gene: 9. The CDR3 loop is CASSQLRDSGHEQYF. CDR3 sequence (DNA): TGTGCCAGCAGCCAACTACGGGACAGTGGCCACGAGCAGTACTTC.

This clonotype was detected a few times. The chain carries TRBV5-4 and TRBJ2-3; TRBD2 agrees at 12 bases. The V and J ends lost 6 bases and 1 base, in that order; junction bases with no gene match: 3. Germline V CDR1 and CDR2: SGHNT, YYREEE (reference sequence). This CDR3 spans 15 amino acids. The CDR3: CASTRTSGGTDTQYF. In nucleotides, the CDR3 is TGTGCCAGCACCCGGACTAGCGGGGGCACAGATACGCAGTATTTT.

As to this clonotype: This may be a read error: a much more frequent sequence differs by one nucleotide. The chain is built from TRBV27 and TRBJ2-3; D is ambiguous. Germline V gives CDR1 MNHEY, CDR2 SMNVEV (reference sequence). The CDR3 extends over 16 amino acids. The CDR3 spells CASSLGVSGFTDTKYF. The CDR3 bases are TGTGCCAGCAGTTTAGGAGTTAGTGGTTTCACAGATACGAAGTATTTT.

This clonotype has more than one count but fewer than ten. J is TRBJ1-2 and V is TRBV4-3; TRBD1 might be the D (6 bases). The germline gives CDR1 LGHNA, CDR2 YSLEER. Trimming took 0 bases from V and 1 from J, leaving 12 bases between them. The CDR3 is 16 amino acids. This chain's CDR3 is CASSQESGAVNYGYTF. The CDR3 DNA is TGCGCCAGCAGCCAAGAATCAGGGGCAGTTAACTATGGCTACACCTTC.

This clonotype was observed a few times. The gene calls are TRBV18 and TRBJ1-4; D is unclear. This CDR3 region has 14 residues. Trimming pared 2 bases from V and 1 base from J, leaving 5 bases between. Germline loops: CDR1 KGHSH, CDR2 LQKENI. CDR3 region: CASSPLGTNEKLFF. The CDR3 DNA reads TGTGCCAGCTCACCATTAGGAACTAATGAAAAACTGTTTTTT.